This T cell receptor (beta chain) was recovered during a study of human T cells and chemical hapten exposure. Study findings and constraints: The donor cohort had alopecia, so its immune response may not match that of healthy people. Correlating positively with patch test score were the PT1 expanded TCR counts.

TCRdb reprocessed the RACE reads with MiXCR, giving one entry per CDR3 protein. The sample includes approximately 80,000 distinct CDR3 sequences, 10% to 15% seen only once; the top ten take 5.7%. Notes on this clonotype: Its antigen remains unknown.

Stated time point: patch test 3, about 24 weeks after DPC sensitization. Specified treatment: therapeutic diphenylcyclopropenone sensitization with weekly scalp DPC. Prior to each patch test being applied, blood was drawn. Total RNA was isolated from unfractionated whole blood. The V gene lost 0 bases and the J gene lost 2 bases, with 7 bases spanning the gap. CDR1 and CDR2 (germline): SGHRS, YFSETQ. This CDR3 region has 14 residues. The clonotype comes from a woman between 50 and 59 years old with alopecia areata. Some clones in this sample may be carry-over from other donors' samples. V and J are TRBV5-1 and TRBJ2-3; no clear D. Here the sequenced sample was whole blood, taken in connection with sensitization to the hapten diphenylcyclopropenone (DPC). The CDR3 loop is CASSLEAPTDTQYF. As DNA, the CDR3 is TGCGCCAGCAGCTTGGAGGCCCCCACAGATACGCAGTATTTT. The entire variable domain, with the rest obtained from reference TRBV5-1 and TRBJ2-3, is as follows: KAGVTQTPRYLIKTRGQQVTLSCSPISGHRSVSWYQQTPGQGLQFLFEYFSETQRNKGNFPGRFSGRQFSNSRSEMNVSTLELGDSALYLCASSLEAPTDTQYFGPGTRLTVL.